This T cell receptor beta chain was profiled in a study of PD-1 blockade in mismatch repair-deficient tumors. Study details: Patients had roughly twelve mismatch repair-deficient cancer types, all previously treated and progressing. Study-wide findings and caveats: Rapid post-treatment expansion, then contraction, generally preceding radiologic response, marked tumor-resident clones.

TCR sequencing covered a few patients who responded to pembrolizumab. About this clone: Its matching antigen is unknown.

In germline, CDR1 is SGHNT, CDR2 YENEEA. There are 13 residues in the CDR3. The V and J ends lost 1 base and 7 bases respectively, with 8 bases between them. The method was immunoSEQ multiplex PCR; TCRdb's version includes in-frame clones alone and lacks a portion of them. The repertoire holds roughly 120,000 clones, with almost 90% as singletons. This TCR came from an adult with mismatch repair-deficient cancer. The chain combines TRBV11-3 with TRBJ1-5; no reliable D call. Sequenced here: peripheral blood, sampled about 17 months after starting pembrolizumab. The CDR3 here is CASSLARNQPQHF. Written as DNA, the CDR3 is TGTGCCAGCAGCTTAGCCAGGAACCAGCCCCAGCATTTT. The variable domain in full, with the rest retrieved from reference TRBV11-3 and TRBJ1-5, is EAGVVQSPRYKIIEKKQPVAFWCNPISGHNTLYWYLQNLGQGPELLIRYENEEAVDDSQLPKDRFSAERLKGVDSTLKIQPAELGDSAVYLCASSLARNQPQHFGDGTRLSIL.